The following is a T cell receptor (beta chain) sequence with its context. Its antigen target is currently unknown. There are no base qualities to consult, and no much larger clone falls within one base. The cohort was made up of around 720 healthy bone marrow donors. Cohort members were all nominally healthy when sampled, although unrecorded immune exposures were likely present. The donor tested CMV seropositive and was one of the 289 seropositive cohort members. A peripheral blood sample was provided by each donor, and peripheral blood mononuclear cells were used for TCR beta sequencing. Genomic DNA extraction from the blood cell samples was performed with the Qiagen DNeasy Blood Extraction Kit. Library construction relied on the immunoSEQ multiplex PCR assay. The multiplex PCR relied on a mix of 60 forward primers for TCR Vbeta segments and 13 reverse primers for TCR Jbeta segments. The CDR3 region of rearranged TCR beta genes was amplified from genomic DNA by a multiplex PCR assay. The Illumina HiSeq System was used to sequence the amplified TCR beta libraries as 87-base-pair reads. As for how the authors treated the data: A later analysis tallied tens of millions of unique TCR beta chains across the 666 repertoires, and approximately 12 million of those chains were shared by two or more donors. Raw reads were error-corrected and collapsed into unique sequences by a nearest-neighbor algorithm in which closely related sequences were merged to remove PCR and sequencing errors. CDR3 sequences were aligned to IMGT reference sequences to assign V, D and J gene segments. Each retained sequence needed at least a six-nucleotide match to both a V gene segment and a J gene segment. A rearrangement counted as productive if the CDR3 had no stop codons and remained in frame with V and J, and every other rearrangement counted as non-productive. Following IMGT convention, CDR3 was defined as the stretch from the second conserved V-encoded cysteine up to the conserved J-encoded phenylalanine. The earlier analysis of fewer than 700 of the donors excluded sequences that lacked an unambiguous match to a single V gene segment. An earlier analysis of fewer than 750 of the donors called V segments functional above 56.7% productive rearrangements and segregating when the between-donor standard deviation exceeded 5%. A statistical classification framework was built for diagnosing cytomegalovirus status from the catalog of TCR beta chain sequences. In a later analysis, V and J genes were assigned by comparing TCR nucleotide sequences against IMGT/GENE-DB human TR gene sequences. The TCRdist pipeline was used in a later analysis to assign CDR3 sequences and most-parsimonious VDJ recombination scenarios. In a later analysis, each TCR beta chain was defined by its CDR3 amino acid sequence together with its V-gene family, and reads without a unique V-gene family were excluded. To address suspected cross-contamination and a sequencing artifact, a later analysis removed a few hundred highly shared, low-generation-probability nucleotide sequences. In a later analysis, a clonal expansion index was calculated for each public chain from normalized within-repertoire ranks of inferred template counts. In a later analysis, generation probabilities were computed with a VDJ recombination model fitted to out-of-frame rearrangements, and the resulting probabilities were checked against IGoR. In a later analysis, hypergeometric tests were used to score TCR-TCR, TCR-HLA and TCR-CMV co-occurrence, with a repertoire-size bias correction applied to TCR pairs. A later analysis estimated false discovery rates by permuting HLA or CMV assignments 20 times. In a later analysis, co-occurring TCRs were grouped using DBSCAN, and TCRdist sequence similarity was added for clustering within HLA-allele-positive subsets. For co-occurrence clustering, repertoires with fewer than 30,000 or more than 120,000 public chains were excluded, along with four or five repertoires with anomalous nucleotide sharing. TCRdb's version of the immuneACCESS table is confined to in-frame rearrangements and falls short of the full clone set. An unresolved V gene accounts for under half of the shortfall where checked; the remainder is of unknown origin. The DNA gave D and trimming, while V, J and clone size come from that table. The table for this sample lists around 150,000 clones; more than 80% of them were counted only once. Jointly, the top ten make up more than 3.5% of the sample.

The data derive from a study of cytomegalovirus exposure and HLA in healthy donors (dated by TCRdb to about 2017). The study in broad terms: An earlier analysis of approximately 640 of the donors reported about 290 Gb of sequence data and more than 90 million unique TCR beta sequences from some 180 million T cells. Both class I and class II loci were covered by HLA typing, at four-digit resolution. An early release covering roughly 600 HLA-typed donors comprised approximately 300 gigabases of sequencing data and roughly 85 million unique TCR sequences. The study was designed to test whether signatures of past pathogen exposure could be identified by cataloging public T cell receptors. Typing coverage varied by locus: about 620-640 donors for A, B, C, DRB1 and DQB1; approximately 520 for DQA1; over 600 for DPA1; roughly 470 for DPB1. A separate validation cohort of 90 to 150 different subjects was used in addition to the 666-subject first cohort. Donor age, sex, ethnicity and CMV serostatus were compiled alongside the repertoire data. Roughly 5 DR-DQ haplotypes were handled as single units for association and clustering, since linkage in the cohort was strong. The study combined high-throughput TCR immunosequencing, statistical association of individual TCRs with disease status, and machine learning to predict cytomegalovirus infection status. Rather than drawing on any new phenotypic data, the later analysis identified candidate immune exposures from TCR beta sequences and the way those sequences occurred across donors. Every discovery cohort repertoire had been produced on one sequencing platform. The genetic ancestry cluster associated with self-reported Caucasian donors included about four fifths of the 350 to 500 genotyped donors. The study profiled the T cell repertoires of hundreds of subjects by immunosequencing and related them to cytomegalovirus serostatus. A later analysis re-examined previously published TCR beta repertoires from roughly 650 donors and added high-resolution HLA genotyping to investigate patterns of TCR occurrence. A later genetic analysis used genome-wide SNP genotypes for about 60% of the roughly 700 donors, treating that subset as a discovery cohort. In an earlier analysis of 587 of the donors, high-throughput TCR beta sequencing was used to judge whether each TCR beta V gene segment behaved as functional or pseudogenic. Among 300 to 500 genotyped donors of the cohort, an average of about 240,000 unique TCR beta nucleotide sequences was sequenced per donor, of which about 19% were non-productive. Broader findings and caveats from the paper: Because HLA typing was missing for some donors at each locus, association tests included only the typed subset. When HLA alleles, especially DR and DQ, strongly co-occurred, TCR associations were difficult to assign to individual alleles. At a false discovery rate of 0.05, a later analysis linked under 20,000 TCR beta sequences to specific HLA alleles. A later analysis found that TCR association rates varied across HLA loci, with DRB1 alleles showing the most associated TCRs and HLA-C alleles the fewest. CMV serostatus was the only immune exposure information available for the cohort. Some IMGT-functional V segments, including TRBV6-2 and TRBV6-3, could not be distinguished by the 87-base-pair reads and were therefore excluded. Linkage disequilibrium might explain the correlated functional status among segregating V segments, but an unknown experimental factor could not be excluded. A few of the identified cytomegalovirus-associated TCR beta chains were confirmed in vitro to be specific for cytomegalovirus antigens. The authors suggested that the approach could potentially be extended to other disease states and immunological phenotypes. A group of highly shared sequence variants was considered likely to be a technical artifact of the sequencing pipeline. In an earlier analysis of some 500 of the donors, most TCR beta V segments appeared in productive rearrangements about 87% or about 30% of the time, broadly matching IMGT annotations. The cohort was sequenced for TCR beta chains only, and without alpha or paired-chain data the features that could be detected were limited. In a later analysis, HLA-associated TCR beta chains were found to be more clonally expanded and to have lower generation probabilities than equally common non-associated chains. Most TCR sequences were seen in very few donors, while some public TCRs were found in many individuals. According to a later analysis, most CMV-associated TCR beta chains appeared to be HLA-restricted, and the HLA associations seemed to be driven largely by CMV exposure. In the study, some 180 TCR beta chains were listed as associated with cytomegalovirus. In a later genetic analysis, fewer N-insertions in productive TCRs were reported among donors in an Asian-associated ancestry cluster than the roughly 640-donor mean. Roughly uniform sequencing depth across donors was assumed in presence/absence analyses, although this assumption may not hold. In a later analysis, several top co-occurrence clusters were reported to appear linked to parvovirus B19, influenza, CMV and Epstein-Barr virus. The classifier was reported to diagnose cytomegalovirus status with high specificity and sensitivity in both the original and validation cohorts. Because counts were too low, approximately 18 rarely observed V segments, including chromosome 9 orphons, were excluded from the earlier analysis of a few hundred of the donors. V-gene and J-gene trimming of TCR beta chains was associated with a missense DCLRE1C variant in a later genetic analysis, and the association was replicated in an independent cohort. A further reported finding was that TCR beta sequences accurately predicted the HLA-A and HLA-B alleles for most subjects in the first cohort.

Looking up the germline V gene yields CDR1 MDHEN and CDR2 SYDVKM. Measured from the cysteine to the phenylalanine, the CDR3 is 19 residues long. The kept DNA is CDR3 alone, 57 bases in frame from the first base. V gives up 2 bases and J gives up 1 base, and the segment between their germline ends measures 21 bases. This sequence uses TRBV28 and TRBJ1-5, and possibly TRBD1, on 5 matching bases. This receptor was taken from a woman aged 40 to 50 in good health and CMV-seropositive. Sample: PBMCs. The CDR3: CASSLRGSWRRASNQPQHF. The DNA reads TGTGCCAGCAGTTTAAGGGGTTCTTGGCGGAGGGCCAGCAATCAGCCCCAGCATTTT. Reference TRBV28 and TRBJ1-5 proteins supply the regions before and after the CDR3; the full variable domain is: DVKVTQSSRYLVKRTGEKVFLECVQDMDHENMFWYRQDPGLGLRLIYFSYDVKMKEKGDIPEGYSVSREKKERFSLILESASTNQTSMYLCASSLRGSWRRASNQPQHFGDGTRLSIL.